The present entry profiles one TCR beta chain with its context. This clonotype was found a few times. Its binding antigen is unknown. No qualities accompany the bases; no much larger clone lies one base away. From its cysteine to its phenylalanine, the CDR3 spans 12 amino acids. Kept here is only the CDR3 DNA, which spans 36 bases and is read in frame from base 1. V lost 4 bases and J lost 9 bases; the stretch between them is 10 bases long. CDR1 LNHDA and CDR2 SQIVND were looked up in the germline V gene (reference sequence). Libraries were built with 5' RACE. The reads were generated on a NextSeq 500. Unique molecular identifiers were attached to individual cDNA molecules in the TCR library protocol so that sequencing error and PCR bias could be corrected. TCR alpha and beta chains were both sequenced, and the abundances of alpha and beta sequences in each sample were closely correlated with each other. In the original analysis: V gene, J gene and CDR3 annotation of TCR sequences was performed with Decombinator V4. TCRs were defined as expanded if a significant change between any two time points was detected under a Poisson model with p below 0.0001. TCR abundances were normalised to the total number of TCRs sequenced per sample and were expressed as counts per million. MAIT TCRs were defined by TRAV1-2 paired with TRAJ12, TRAJ20 or TRAJ33, and iNKT TCRs by TRAV10 paired with TRAJ18. VDJdb, accessed on 1 November 2021, was searched for TCRs annotated for CMV, EBV and SARS-CoV-2, and TCRs annotated for more than one antigen were excluded. The public reads were run again by TCRdb, first through fastp at Q25 and then through MiXCR, and only productive beta chains were kept. Rows matching on CDR3 protein sequence are summarized as one entry with the most common DNA and genes. The V and J calls and clone size are TCRdb's, not the authors'. For this sample there are some 82,000 distinct CDR3 sequences; approximately 12% appear just once. In total, the top ten clones hold under 4.5% of the sample.

This sample stems from a study of early T cells in non-severe SARS-CoV-2 infection (TCRdb year 2021). Notes on the research overall: Because TCR sequencing was done on bulk RNA from unsorted whole blood, the alpha and beta chains could not be paired.

Broad study findings and their caveats: Matching against VDJdb was skewed toward anti-spike CD8 responses, likely underestimated virus-specific expansions, and missed private and CD4 specificities.

Set within a cohort of healthcare workers in London, UK, this nested case-control study involved weekly PCR testing of nasopharyngeal swabs along with blood sampling. Between 23 and 31 March 2020, the week of the UK lockdown, healthcare workers were enrolled and then followed up weekly for as long as 16 weeks. The specimen comprised whole blood, sampled at baseline. The receptor was isolated from an adult who was a healthcare worker with PCR-confirmed SARS-CoV-2 infection or an uninfected control (not recorded which). The sequence links TRBV19 to TRBJ2-1; the D gene is tentatively TRBD1 or TRBD2, each matching 6 bases. The base sequence is TGTGCCAGTAGTAATGGAGGGGGTGAGCAGTTCTTC. Protein translation: CASSNGGGEQFF.